These T cell receptor beta chains were read from a single sample in a study of Graves' ophthalmopathy and Graves' hyperthyroidism. TCRdb passed the multiplex PCR reads through MiXCR, listing each CDR3 protein once. The sample shows 300,000 to 450,000 distinct CDR3 sequences, about 18% of them seen only once. The sequencing input was peripheral blood. Receptors originate from an adult woman with stable Graves' hyperthyroidism. CDR3s include the opening cysteine and the closing phenylalanine or tryptophan. The order of the fields is CDR3 protein, CDR3 DNA, V gene, clone size, J gene, D gene. The D gene is left open where the match is weak. Clone size appears in some rows only: once, few, many, or a class for an expanded clone.

CASSDGGSETQYF,TGTGCCAGCAGTGACGGCGGATCCGAGACCCAGTACTTC,TRBV2,many,TRBJ2-5,.
CASTADTLNTEAFF,TGTGCCAGCACCGCAGACACCCTGAACACTGAAGCTTTCTTT,TRBV7-9,many,TRBJ1-1,.
CASSLGRPTGEQYF,TGCGCCAGCAGCTTGGGGCGCCCTACTGGCGAGCAGTACTTC,TRBV5-1,many,TRBJ2-7,.
CASRRTENQPQHF,TGTGCCAGTAGACGGACCGAAAATCAGCCCCAGCATTTT,TRBV19,few,TRBJ1-5,.
CASSSGLETFYEQYF,TGCGCCAGCAGCTCGGGACTCGAGACCTTCTACGAGCAGTACTTC,TRBV5-1,few,TRBJ2-7,.
CATAGGTEQYF,TGTGCCACGGCGGGGGGCACCGAGCAGTACTTC,TRBV10-3,.,TRBJ2-7,TRBD2
CASSATVAAGANVLTF,TGTGCCAGCAGTGCGACAGTGGCGGCTGGGGCCAACGTCCTGACTTTC,TRBV6-1,many,TRBJ2-6,.
CASSRQGGLQETQYF,TGTGCCAGCAGTAGACAGGGGGGGCTCCAAGAGACCCAGTACTTC,TRBV12-3/TRBV12-4,many,TRBJ2-5,TRBD1
CASSLQGFNSGANVLTF,TGTGCCAGCAGTTTACAGGGTTTCAATTCTGGGGCCAACGTCCTGACTTTC,TRBV12-3/TRBV12-4,many,TRBJ2-6,.
CASSSSGDQPQHF,TGTGCCAGCAGTTCCTCGGGAGATCAGCCCCAGCATTTT,TRBV12-3/TRBV12-4,many,TRBJ1-5,.
CASSTRGRDEQYF,TGCGCCAGCAGCACCAGGGGGCGAGACGAGCAGTACTTC,TRBV5-1,many,TRBJ2-7,TRBD1
CSAQMTGLGIDSPLHF,TGCAGTGCACAGATGACAGGGTTAGGAATTGATTCACCCCTCCACTTT,TRBV20-1,many,TRBJ1-6,TRBD1
CASSPFPQGSATGELFF,TGCGCCAGCAGCCCCTTCCCCCAGGGATCGGCCACCGGGGAGCTGTTTTTT,TRBV4-1,few,TRBJ2-2,.
CASSLERAGPDAFF,TGCGCCAGCAGCTTGGAGCGGGCCGGGCCCGACGCTTTCTTT,TRBV5-1,many,TRBJ1-1,.
CASSQNSGNMNTEAFF,TGTGCCAGCTCACAAAATAGCGGCAATATGAACACTGAAGCTTTCTTT,TRBV18,few,TRBJ1-1,.
CASSPITTDYGYTF,TGTGCCAGCAGCCCCATCACGACAGACTATGGCTACACCTTC,TRBV2,many,TRBJ1-2,.
CASAGGLGTGELFF,TGTGCCAGCGCCGGGGGGCTGGGCACCGGGGAGCTGTTTTTT,TRBV28,.,TRBJ2-2,.
CSARTAHEQYF,TGCAGTGCTCGGACTGCTCACGAGCAGTACTTC,TRBV20-1,few,TRBJ2-7,.
CASSQVRGAGETQYF,TGCGCCAGCAGCCAAGTTCGGGGGGCTGGTGAGACCCAGTACTTC,TRBV4-1,many,TRBJ2-5,.
CSASLGAGWGYTF,TGCAGTGCTAGTCTGGGGGCAGGATGGGGCTACACCTTC,TRBV20-1,many,TRBJ1-2,.
CASTQGASYNSPLHF,TGTGCCAGCACCCAGGGGGCCTCCTATAATTCACCCCTCCACTTT,TRBV6-2/TRBV6-3,.,TRBJ1-6,TRBD1
CASSILSTGHGELFF,TGTGCCAGTAGTATTCTTTCAACAGGGCACGGGGAGCTGTTTTTT,TRBV19,many,TRBJ2-2,.
CSARDVQGWETEAFF,TGCAGTGCTAGAGATGTACAGGGGTGGGAAACTGAAGCTTTCTTT,TRBV20-1,many,TRBJ1-1,TRBD1
CASSQAGLTGANVLTF,TGCGCCAGCAGCCAAGCGGGCCTTACTGGGGCCAACGTCCTGACTTTC,TRBV4-3,.,TRBJ2-6,.
CASSLDEGSGANVLTF,TGTGCCAGCAGCCTAGACGAGGGTTCTGGGGCCAACGTCCTGACTTTC,TRBV6-2/TRBV6-3,many,TRBJ2-6,.
CATSRSGTYEQYF,TGTGCCACCAGCAGGTCTGGAACCTACGAGCAGTACTTC,TRBV15,many,TRBJ2-7,.
CASSYGGARTEAFF,TGTGCCAGCAGTTACGGGGGGGCGAGGACTGAAGCTTTCTTT,TRBV6-2/TRBV6-3,many,TRBJ1-1,.
CASRGLAGGDGELFF,TGTGCCAGCAGAGGACTAGCGGGAGGGGACGGGGAGCTGTTTTTT,TRBV12-3/TRBV12-4,many,TRBJ2-2,TRBD2
CASEANTEAFF,TGTGCCAGTGAGGCGAACACCGAAGCTTTCTTT,TRBV7-9,few,TRBJ1-1,.
CASNPGTSGRGQYF,TGTGCCAGCAACCCCGGGACTAGCGGGAGAGGGCAGTACTTC,TRBV28,many,TRBJ2-7,TRBD2
CASSPGTGDDTEAFF,TGTGCCAGCAGCCCCGGGACAGGGGACGACACTGAAGCTTTCTTT,TRBV12-3/TRBV12-4,many,TRBJ1-1,TRBD1
CASSPDRLSSYEQYF,TGTGCCAGCAGCCCGGACAGGTTAAGCTCCTACGAGCAGTACTTC,TRBV5-6,few,TRBJ2-7,TRBD1
CASSFLKSNQPQHF,TGTGCCAGCAGTTTTCTGAAAAGCAATCAGCCCCAGCATTTT,TRBV27,many,TRBJ1-5,.
CATSRAGTYSNQPQHF,TGTGCCACCAGCAGAGCGGGGACATATAGCAATCAGCCCCAGCATTTT,TRBV15,many,TRBJ1-5,.
CASSRRTGVWETQYF,TGTGCCAGCAGCCGGAGGACAGGGGTGTGGGAGACCCAGTACTTC,TRBV11-2,many,TRBJ2-5,TRBD1
CASSSGPGNEQYF,TGTGCCAGCAGCTCTGGGCCAGGGAACGAGCAGTACTTC,TRBV7-3,many,TRBJ2-7,.